This note documents a single TCR beta chain sequence. Its antigen remains unknown. The sample comes from a study of blood T cells in healthy people across ages. Study-wide points: A conclusive naive versus antigen-experienced comparison was prevented by the unsorted PBMCs. Comparison with aged donors showed that long-lived donors had more naive CD4+ cells and higher diversity. Per million T cells, TCR beta diversity dropped roughly linearly as age increased.

Together with a sample-barcoded 5' primer, a J-beta primer mix was included in a second PCR lasting about 6 to 12 cycles. TCRdb recomputed calls from the 5' RACE reads with MiXCR, one row per CDR3 protein. Of some 900,000 distinct CDR3 sequences in the sample, under 50% are singletons; the top ten hold about an eighth. The germline V and J ends were trimmed by 1 base and 7 bases, with 7 bases remaining between them. The CDR3 has 12 residues. The V gene's germline CDR1 is LGHNA and CDR2 YNFKEQ. Isolated per sample were at least 7 million PBMCs. Sequenced input: blood. The TCR originated in a man aged 25-45 years in good health. This rearrangement joins TRBV4-2 to TRBJ2-5, with unresolved D. The CDR3 spells CASSQGRVTQYF. The CDR3 coding sequence is TGTGCCAGCAGCCAAGGTCGGGTGACCCAGTACTTC.